One sample yielded the 21 T cell receptor beta chains listed below, sequenced in a study of PD-1 blockade in classical Hodgkin lymphoma. Time point described: cycle 4 day 1 (C4D1), after about 6 weeks of nivolumab. Each patient experienced a relapse that followed autologous stem cell transplantation, and brentuximab vedotin exposure varied. It was by magnetic negative selection that CD8+ T cells were isolated from thawed PBMCs. Repertoires were generated with immunoSEQ multiplex PCR, while TCRdb's copy carries only in-frame clones and drops some. There are about 3,600 clones in the sample; 50% to 75% occur only once, and about 50% lies in the top ten. Material: CD8+ T cells from blood, obtained before the fourth cycle of nivolumab. The receptor set was obtained from a human donor with classical Hodgkin lymphoma.

This chain joins TRBV5-4 and TRBJ2-7, with D possibly being TRBD1 or TRBD2 (6 bases each). Trimming took off 4 bases at V and 2 bases at J, with 13 bases between the two ends. Germline V gives CDR1 SGHNT, CDR2 YYREEE (reference sequence). The CDR3 is made up of 14 amino acids. CDR3 amino acids: CASSPDGGAYEQYF. The CDR3 DNA follows: TGTGCCAGCAGCCCGGACGGGGGCGCCTACGAGCAGTACTTC.

This clone came up a few times. The gene calls are TRBV4-3 and TRBJ1-4; D call uncertain. V was clipped by 0 bases and J by 1 base, with 15 bases between them. This CDR3 region has 18 residues. Germline V lookup: CDR1 LGHNA, CDR2 YSLEER. The CDR3 loop reads CASSQDGVLSGTNEKLFF. In DNA, the CDR3 is TGCGCCAGCAGCCAAGATGGGGTTCTCTCGGGAACTAATGAAAAACTGTTTTTT.

The V gene is TRBV10-3, the J gene TRBJ2-3; D unresolved. V lost 3 bases to trimming and J lost 4 bases, with 11 bases between them. The V gene's germline CDR1 is ENHRY and CDR2 SYGVKD. The length of the CDR3 is 14 residues. The CDR3 coding sequence is TGTGCCATCAGTGAAAGCGTCTTCGCAGATACGCAGTATTTT. Its translation: CAISESVFADTQYF.

This rearrangement joins TRBV19 to TRBJ2-2; a weak D match, TRBD1 (5 bases). This CDR3 comprises 17 residues. Germline CDR1 reads LNHDA; CDR2 reads SQIVND (reference sequence). Trimming removed 3 bases at V and 2 bases at J, with 16 bases between. The CDR3 loop reads CASSIGSGQGNTGELFF. The CDR3 DNA reads as TGTGCCAGTAGTATTGGGTCTGGGCAGGGCAACACCGGGGAGCTGTTTTTT.

This clone is medium-sized by share. The J gene is TRBJ1-6, the V gene TRBV4-3, with TRBD1 matching over 10 bases. The J segment lost 7 bases and the V segment lost 3 bases, leaving 9 bases of the junction unmatched. Germline CDR1 LGHNA, CDR2 YSLEER. The CDR3 has 17 residues. The DNA of the CDR3 is TGCGCCAGCAGCCAGAACCTCCGGGACAGGGGAAATTCACCCCTCCACTTT. Its translation is CASSQNLRDRGNSPLHF.

This chain links TRBV29-1 with TRBJ2-7; 7 bases agree with TRBD1. V was pared by 1 base and J by 3 bases, with 0 bases of the junction left unmatched. Per germline, CDR1 SQVTM and CDR2 ANQGSEA. The length of the CDR3 is 12 residues. CDR3 nucleotides: TGCAGCGTTGAAGGACAGGGCTACGAGCAGTACTTC. Translated, it gives CSVEGQGYEQYF.

J is TRBJ1-1 and V is TRBV19; D gene uncertain. Germline assignment: CDR1 LNHDA and CDR2 SQIVND (reference sequence). With 5 bases removed from V and 2 bases from J, the gap between germline ends came to 6 bases. The CDR3 consists of 12 residues. This CDR3 reads CASSWPNTEAFF. CDR3 DNA: TGTGCCAGTAGTTGGCCAAACACTGAAGCTTTCTTT.

The rearrangement uses TRBV18 and TRBJ2-1; tentatively, D is TRBD1 or TRBD2 (5 bases each). This CDR3 spans 13 amino acids. Trimming left V 9 bases short and J 4 bases short, with 13 bases between. In germline, CDR1 is KGHSH, CDR2 LQKENI. CDR3 nucleotides: TGTGCCAGTCTAGGGACGGATTACAATGAGCAGTTCTTC. This encodes CASLGTDYNEQFF.

V usage is TRBV6-6 and J usage is TRBJ2-7; D may be TRBD2 (5 bases). Germline assignment: CDR1 MNHNY and CDR2 SVGAGI (reference sequence). This CDR3 has 13 amino acids. Trimming pared 6 bases from V and 2 bases from J, leaving 11 bases between. Here the CDR3 DNA reads TGTGCCAGCAGGCGGGTGGGAACCTACGAGCAGTACTTC. Translated: CASRRVGTYEQYF.

This clone was detected a few times. V is TRBV28 and J is TRBJ2-5; no reliable D call. The CDR3 has 11 residues. Germline V gene lookup returns CDR1 MDHEN and CDR2 SYDVKM. V shed 2 bases and J shed 5 bases, with 3 bases lying between them. CDR3: CASSLMETQYF. CDR3 nucleotide sequence: TGTGCCAGCAGTTTAATGGAGACCCAGTACTTC.

This clone turned up a few times. Other DNA sequences in the same sample also yield this CDR3. V usage is TRBV27 and J usage is TRBJ2-7; weak D call: TRBD2 (6 bases). Germline V lookup: CDR1 MNHEY, CDR2 SMNVEV (reference sequence). This CDR3 region has 14 residues. Between the trimmed V and J ends, which lost 3 bases and 2 bases, there was a span of 11 bases. The chain's CDR3 is CASSFGGPAYEQYF. CDR3 sequence (DNA): TGTGCCAGCAGTTTTGGAGGGCCTGCCTACGAGCAGTACTTC.

The rearrangement joins TRBV9 to TRBJ1-4; a possible D gene is TRBD1 (6 bases). Germline loops: CDR1 SGDLS, CDR2 YYNGEE. CDR3 length: 18 amino acids. V shed 0 bases and J shed 7 bases, with 22 bases lying between them. CDR3 in amino acids: CASSVVGHLGPGGEKLFF. For the CDR3, the DNA is TGTGCCAGCAGCGTAGTGGGACACTTGGGGCCTGGGGGTGAAAAACTGTTTTTT. Based on the CDR3 plus reference TRBV9 and TRBJ1-4, the full variable domain is DSGVTQTPKHLITATGQRVTLRCSPRSGDLSVYWYQQSLDQGLQFLIQYYNGEERAKGNILERFSAQQFPDLHSELNLSSLELGDSALYFCASSVVGHLGPGGEKLFFGSGTQLSVL.

The J gene is TRBJ1-1, the V gene TRBV25-1, with a weak D call TRBD1 (5 bases). Deletions cut 2 bases from V and 5 bases from J, with 15 bases between. The germline gives CDR1 MGHDK, CDR2 SYGVNS. The CDR3 is made up of 15 amino acids. The CDR3 bases are TGTGCCAGCAGTGAACCCTACGCGGGGGGGACTGAAGCTTTCTTT. This translates into CASSEPYAGGTEAFF. Supplemented by reference TRBV25-1 and TRBJ1-1, the full variable domain reads EADIYQTPRYLVIGTGKKITLECSQTMGHDKMYWYQQDPGMELHLIHYSYGVNSTEKGDLSSESTVSRIRTEHFPLTLESARPSHTSQYLCASSEPYAGGTEAFFGQGTRLTVV.

This rearrangement joins TRBV7-2 to TRBJ2-1; the match to TRBD2 covers 9 bases. The V segment lost 1 base and the J segment 0 bases; nucleotides outside the gene matches: 1. Germline CDR1 reads SGHTA; CDR2 reads FQGNSA. This CDR3 has 16 residues. CDR3 region: CASSLVAGDSYNEQFF. The DNA of the CDR3 is TGTGCCAGCAGCTTAGTAGCGGGGGACTCCTACAATGAGCAGTTCTTC.

The chain employs TRBV16 and TRBJ1-6, with no clear D. The germline V and J ends were trimmed by 3 bases and 13 bases, with 16 bases remaining between them. Germline CDR1 and CDR2: KGHSY and FQNENV. The CDR3 length is 14 residues. For the CDR3, the DNA is TGTGCCAGCAGCCATACTTTCCCTGTGTCTCCCCTCCACTTT. Translated: CASSHTFPVSPLHF.

The chain links TRBV4-1 to TRBJ2-2, with D possibly being TRBD1 or TRBD2 (5 bases each). The CDR3 has 14 amino acids. V gave up 4 bases and J gave up 7 bases, with 13 bases separating them. The germline CDR1 and CDR2 sequences are MGHRA and YSYEKL. CDR3 bases: TGCGCCAGCAGCCCCGGGGCGGGTAGCGGGGAGCTGTTTTTT. This codes for CASSPGAGSGELFF.

The CDR3 DNA is TGTGCCAGCAGCTTTAGTGCGCTTGGCACTGAAGCTTTCTTT. The encoded protein is CASSFSALGTEAFF. The chain is built from TRBV4-2 and TRBJ1-1, with D unresolved. The CDR3 runs to 14 residues. Trimming took 5 bases from V and 4 from J, leaving 14 bases between them. In germline, CDR1 is LGHNA, CDR2 YNFKEQ.

This clone was counted only a few times. V is TRBV4-1 and J is TRBJ2-7, with 7 nucleotides matching TRBD1. The ends lost 3 bases at V and 7 bases at J; junction bases unmatched: 12. Germline V gene sequence: CDR1 MGHRA, CDR2 YSYEKL. This CDR3 has 15 amino acids. CDR3 nucleotide sequence: TGCGCCAGCAGCCAGAACGACAGGGCCTTTGATGAGCAGTACTTC. Protein product: CASSQNDRAFDEQYF.

This clone was counted a few times. V usage is TRBV5-6 and J usage is TRBJ1-2; no firm D call. There are 15 residues in the CDR3. Trimming removed 3 bases at V and 6 bases at J, with 18 bases between. Germline CDR1 reads SGHDT; CDR2 reads YYEEEE. In DNA form, the CDR3 reads TGTGCCAGCAGCTATGAAAATCCTTCAGTGGATGGCTACACCTTC. Its protein is CASSYENPSVDGYTF.

This rearrangement joins TRBV4-1 to TRBJ2-7; D not certain. The CDR3 is 14 residues long. Germline V gene sequence: CDR1 MGHRA, CDR2 YSYEKL. Trimming took off 6 bases at V and 6 bases at J, with 18 bases between the two ends. The CDR3 DNA follows: TGCGCCAGCAGTTCCTCAGGAGTCCTTGCCGAGCAGTACTTC. As protein: CASSSSGVLAEQYF.

The rearrangement joins TRBV13 to TRBJ1-2, with no clear D. V was cut by 3 bases and J by 8 bases, with 10 bases left in between. Germline V gene lookup returns CDR1 PRHDT and CDR2 FYEKMQ (reference sequence). The length of the CDR3 is 12 residues. CDR3 loop: CASSFNKGGYTF. CDR3 nucleotides: TGTGCCAGCAGCTTTAACAAAGGCGGCTACACCTTC.